This is a list of T cell receptor beta chains from one sample in a study of vaccination effects on CD4 cells after COVID-19. These TCRs' antigens remain unknown. Some clones are missing from TCRdb's copy, which holds only in-frame ones; the method was immunoSEQ multiplex PCR. The sample has some 70,000 clones, about 86% seen once. The source material was CD4+ T cells from PBMCs cultured with HCoV-229E spike peptides, sampled after COVID-19 vaccination. These receptors came from a human donor who received a COVID-19 vaccine. CDR3s include the opening cysteine and the closing phenylalanine or tryptophan. The D gene is left open where the match is weak. Size values are once, few and many counts, or a class for expanded clones, and some rows have none.

>-|TRBV6-2/TRBV6-3|-|TRBJ1-3
CASSRFDPSSGNTIYF
TGTGCCAGCAGCCGCTTCGACCCAAGCTCTGGAAACACCATATATTTT
>-|TRBV7-9|-|TRBJ2-1
CASGGTFNEQFF
TGTGCCAGCGGGGGGACGTTCAATGAGCAGTTCTTC
>-|TRBV4-1|-|TRBJ1-3
CASSPRIMGSGNTIYF
TGCGCCAGCAGCCCCCGAATAATGGGCTCTGGAAACACCATATATTTT
>-|TRBV6-1|-|TRBJ2-3
CASSDQLSSTDTQYF
TGTGCCAGCAGTGACCAGCTATCTAGCACAGATACGCAGTATTTT
>TRBD1|TRBV24-1|-|TRBJ1-1
CATSDLRQGAWNREAFF
TGTGCCACCAGTGATTTGAGGCAGGGGGCTTGGAATAGGGAAGCTTTCTTT
>-|TRBV5-1|-|TRBJ2-2
CASSFEQGKVETGELFF
TGCGCCAGCAGCTTCGAACAGGGAAAGGTGGAGACCGGGGAGCTGTTTTTT
>TRBD1|TRBV5-4|-|TRBJ2-3
CASSRKDRGSDTQYF
TGTGCCAGCAGCCGAAAGGACAGGGGGTCAGATACGCAGTATTTT
>TRBD1|TRBV7-2|-|TRBJ1-1
CASSIGTGDRAFF
TGTGCCAGCAGCATCGGGACAGGGGACAGAGCTTTCTTT
>TRBD1|TRBV7-9|-|TRBJ2-6
CASSRGDRASGANVLTF
TGTGCCAGCAGCAGGGGGGACAGGGCCTCTGGGGCCAACGTCCTGACTTTC
>-|TRBV5-1|-|TRBJ2-2
CASSLAAGSIGELFF
TGCGCCAGCAGCTTGGCCGCAGGTTCAATCGGGGAGCTGTTTTTT
>-|TRBV24-1|-|TRBJ2-5
CATSDNDRAGIGGTQYF
TGTGCCACCAGTGATAACGACCGGGCCGGGATCGGTGGGACCCAGTACTTC
>-|TRBV3-1/TRBV3-2|-|TRBJ2-6
CASSRGSGANVLTF
TGTGCCAGCAGCCGGGGTTCTGGGGCCAACGTCCTGACTTTC
>-|TRBV30|-|TRBJ2-1
CAWSVVVVSLSYNEQFF
TGTGCCTGGAGTGTAGTGGTAGTCTCCCTCTCCTACAATGAGCAGTTCTTC
>-|TRBV7-3|-|TRBJ2-2
CASSFNPRDGELFF
TGTGCCAGCAGCTTTAACCCCCGTGACGGGGAGCTGTTTTTT
>-|TRBV19|-|TRBJ2-5
CASSRAAETQYF
TGTGCCAGTAGTCGGGCAGCAGAGACCCAGTACTTC
>TRBD1|TRBV27|-|TRBJ1-2
CASRKGAGGGYTF
TGTGCCAGCAGGAAGGGGGCTGGAGGTGGCTACACCTTC
>-|TRBV5-4|-|TRBJ1-1
CASSWEKRGSRNTEAFF
TGTGCCAGCAGCTGGGAAAAGAGGGGTTCCCGCAACACTGAAGCTTTCTTT
>-|TRBV7-7|few|TRBJ2-5
CASSLVGAEETQYF
TGTGCCAGCAGCTTAGTTGGGGCGGAGGAGACCCAGTACTTC
>TRBD1|TRBV25-1|-|TRBJ1-2
CASSEAVSTGRLNGYTF
TGTGCCAGCAGTGAAGCAGTTTCGACAGGGCGTTTGAATGGCTACACCTTC
>TRBD1|TRBV5-1|-|TRBJ1-1
CASSYSGGPTEAFF
TGCGCCAGCAGCTATTCAGGGGGCCCCACTGAAGCTTTCTTT
>-|TRBV6-6|-|TRBJ1-5
CASSYSRGPSNQPQHF
TGTGCCAGCAGTTACTCGAGGGGCCCGAGCAATCAGCCCCAGCATTTT
>TRBD1|TRBV7-9|-|TRBJ1-2
CASSYTGGLTNYGYTF
TGTGCCAGCAGCTACACAGGGGGCCTCACTAACTATGGCTACACCTTC
>-|TRBV6-5|-|TRBJ1-2
CASSYSRQTNPDGYTF
TGTGCCAGCAGTTACTCGAGGCAGACCAATCCCGATGGCTACACCTTC
>TRBD2|TRBV3-1/TRBV3-2|few|TRBJ2-3
CATRPLAGGTDTQYF
TGTGCTACGAGACCCCTAGCGGGGGGTACAGATACGCAGTATTTT
>-|TRBV7-9|-|TRBJ1-1
CASSFEETEAFF
TGTGCCAGCAGCTTTGAAGAGACTGAAGCTTTCTTT
>TRBD1|TRBV7-3|-|TRBJ2-1
CASSLTRTGRDEQFF
TGTGCCAGCAGCTTAACCAGGACAGGGCGGGATGAGCAGTTCTTC
>-|TRBV18|once|TRBJ1-1
CASSLAQGNTEAFF
TGTGCCAGCTCACTCGCACAGGGAAACACTGAAGCTTTCTTT
>TRBD1|TRBV2|-|TRBJ1-5
CASSATGQVTQPQHF
TGTGCCAGCAGTGCGACGGGACAGGTGACTCAGCCCCAGCATTTT